Listed here is a single T cell receptor beta chain. The PCR ran on 60 Vbeta and 13 Jbeta primers. Method: immunoSEQ multiplex PCR; TCRdb's copy keeps in-frame clones and lacks some. In the table there are about 89,000 clones, roughly 85% of which are singletons. This record belongs to a study of cytomegalovirus exposure and HLA in healthy donors. Trimming stripped 1 base from V and 0 bases from J, with 13 bases between. The CDR3 loop spans 17 amino acids. Looked up from germline, CDR1 is SGHTA and CDR2 is FQGNSA. This chain joins TRBV7-2 and TRBJ1-3; unclear D gene. Sequencing input: PBMCs. The receptor was isolated from a man between 35 and 55 years old in good health and CMV-seropositive. DNA for the CDR3: TGTGCCAGCAGCTTAGATCTTCCCTCCTCCTCTGGAAACACCATATATTTT. Amino acids: CASSLDLPSSSGNTIYF.